Sequencing of this T cell receptor (beta chain) was carried out in a study of shared clonotypes between healthy human individuals. Turning to the study itself: The cohort had a couple of women and three men, ages 18 to 49.

For this clone: Its antigen is not known.

Study-wide results and limits: With a few donors compared, 4.5% to 6.5% of naive CD4 clonotypes were shared. The four-donor shared clonotypes exceeded non-shared clonotypes in generation probability, with non-shared ones scoring lower. Rarefaction analysis demonstrated incomplete sorted-subset sequencing notwithstanding large depth.

Data came from immunoSEQ multiplex PCR; TCRdb stores just in-frame clones and leaves some out. In the table there are about 120,000 clones, 68% of which are singletons. The trim removed 5 bases at V and 0 bases at J, leaving 10 bases unmatched. The CDR3 has 18 amino acids. Per the germline V gene, CDR1 is SGHAT and CDR2 is FQNNGV. This TCR was recovered from a woman in her thirties in good health. The sample taken for sequencing was memory CD8+ T cells sorted from blood. The subset here: CD45RO+ cells pooled with CCR7-negative TemRA cells. The chain couples TRBV11-2 to TRBJ2-1; 10 nucleotides match TRBD2. The CDR3 is CASSRLAGSTGSYNEQFF. As DNA, the CDR3 is TGTGCCAGCAGCAGACTAGCGGGCTCGACCGGCTCCTACAATGAGCAGTTCTTC.